The sequence of this T cell receptor beta chain was determined in a study of T-cell reconstitution after alpha-beta-depleted transplantation in children. A TCRbeta library incorporating unique molecular identifiers was prepared. TCRdb used MiXCR to reprocess the PCR reads, holding one entry per CDR3 protein. The sample contains about 300,000 distinct CDR3 sequences, approximately 7.3% of which appear only once. Many counts were recorded for this clonotype. What it binds is not known. Regarding the study as a whole: At day 60, the high TCRbeta diversity found in some patients originated from recipient T cells and thymic progenitors that had survived. There were reportedly several hundred expanded graft clones from which alpha-beta T cells came about two months after transplant. A year had passed since transplant, and T-cell counts and diversity by then came mostly from newly produced T cells.

CDR3 length: 18 residues. Trimming removed 5 bases from V and 0 bases from J; junction bases left unmatched: 13. The sequence was obtained from a female patient aged 2-10 years who had a stem cell transplant for Fanconi anemia, so the T cells may come from the graft donor. The sample in question was peripheral blood, obtained 360 days after TCRalphabeta/CD19-depleted stem cell transplant. The J gene is TRBJ1-1, the V gene TRBV12-3 or TRBV12-4; TRBD1 aligns across 9 bases. Written as DNA, the CDR3 is TGTGCCAGCAGTATCTATACAGGGGGCCGGAGCATGAACACTGAAGCTTTCTTT. Encoded protein: CASSIYTGGRSMNTEAFF.